Below are 30 T cell receptor beta chains sequenced from a single sample in a study of blood T cell repertoires in COVID-19. Sequenced by immunoSEQ multiplex PCR; TCRdb stores in-frame clones only, minus some. The sample yields 45,000 to 60,000 clones, over 70% seen once. The sequenced sample was peripheral blood. The receptors shown here come from a human donor with active or convalescent COVID-19. The donor label of this sample is uncertain.

The chain's CDR3 is CAWSVKQGYNEQFF. DNA for the CDR3: TGTGCCTGGAGTGTAAAACAGGGGTACAATGAGCAGTTCTTC. The rearrangement joins TRBV30 to TRBJ2-1, with 7 bases matching TRBD1. Germline values: CDR1 GTSNPN, CDR2 SVGIG (reference sequence). Trimming took 0 bases from V and 4 from J; bases not matched to a gene: 3. This CDR3 comprises 14 residues.

This clone was seen only a few times. V gene TRBV5-1 combines with J gene TRBJ2-7; 13 positions agree with TRBD2. The CDR3 has 17 residues. The V segment lost 4 bases and the J segment 3 bases; nucleotides outside the gene matches: 10. CDR1 SGHRS and CDR2 YFSETQ come from the germline V gene. The CDR3: CASSPQRTSGSIYEQYF. The CDR3 DNA reads TGCGCCAGCAGCCCGCAAAGGACTAGCGGGAGTATCTACGAGCAGTACTTC. The full variable domain, in which reference TRBV5-1 and TRBJ2-7 provide the parts outside the CDR3, is KAGVTQTPRYLIKTRGQQVTLSCSPISGHRSVSWYQQTPGQGLQFLFEYFSETQRNKGNFPGRFSGRQFSNSRSEMNVSTLELGDSALYLCASSPQRTSGSIYEQYFGPGTRLTVT.

The rearrangement uses TRBV21-1 and TRBJ2-2; the table gives TRBD2 as D, unverified against the DNA. TRBV21-1 is described as a pseudogene. This CDR3 has 12 residues. Here the CDR3 DNA reads TGTGCCAGCTTTAGCCGCCCCGGGGAGCTGTTTTTT. It yields the protein CASFSRPGELFF.

The V and J genes are TRBV24-1 and TRBJ2-5; tentative D call: TRBD2 (5 bases). The CDR3 spans 18 residues. Looked up from germline, CDR1 is KGHDR and CDR2 is SFDVKD. The V end was cut by 1 base, the J end by 5 bases, with 22 bases between. CDR3 in amino acids: CATSDFKWGDRPRETQYF. The CDR3 DNA is TGTGCCACCAGTGATTTTAAGTGGGGAGACCGTCCGAGGGAGACCCAGTACTTC.

The chain carries TRBV5-1 and TRBJ2-7; 14 bases match TRBD2. The CDR3 has 17 residues. The J segment lost 2 bases and the V segment lost 4 bases, leaving 8 bases of the junction unmatched. Per the germline V gene, CDR1 is SGHRS and CDR2 is YFSETQ. CDR3 coding DNA: TGCGCCAGCAGCCGGACTAGCGGGAGGATAATTACCTACGAGCAGTACTTC. Protein sequence: CASSRTSGRIITYEQYF.

The chain recombines TRBV19 with TRBJ1-5; D possibly corresponds to TRBD1 (5 bases). The CDR3 totals 15 residues. Germline CDR1 is LNHDA and CDR2 is SQIVND (reference sequence). V shed 8 bases and J shed 2 bases, with 16 bases lying between them. The CDR3 DNA sequence: TGTGCCAGTCGCAGGGTCGTTGCGGGCAATCAGCCCCAGCATTTT. This codes for CASRRVVAGNQPQHF.

The V call is TRBV5-4, the J call TRBJ2-5, with a tentative D call TRBD2 (5 bases). Looked up from germline, CDR1 is SGHNT and CDR2 is YYREEE (reference sequence). V gave up 2 bases and J gave up 5 bases, with 16 bases separating them. This CDR3 has 15 amino acids. The CDR3 region is CASSFYENPGETQYF. The DNA of the CDR3 is TGTGCCAGCAGCTTTTACGAAAATCCGGGGGAGACCCAGTACTTC.

The chain recombines TRBV7-8 with TRBJ1-5; D unclear. With 5 bases removed from V and 3 bases from J, the gap between germline ends came to 17 bases. Germline lookup yields CDR1 SGHVS and CDR2 FQNEAQ. The CDR3 is made up of 16 amino acids. The DNA of the CDR3 is TGTGCCAGCAGCCCGGGGTGGCCAGTCCCCAATCAGCCCCAGCATTTT. This translates into CASSPGWPVPNQPQHF.

V and J are TRBV19 and TRBJ2-3; 8 bases match TRBD1. The CDR3 sequence is 14 residues long. Per germline, CDR1 LNHDA and CDR2 SQIVND (reference sequence). Losses at the gene ends were 3 bases for V and 4 bases for J; bases not matched to a gene: 3. CDR3 sequence reads: CASSMTGAPDTQYF. In nucleotides, the CDR3 is TGTGCCAGTAGTATGACAGGGGCCCCAGATACGCAGTATTTT. Full variable domain (outside the CDR3, taken from reference TRBV19 and TRBJ2-3): DGGITQSPKYLFRKEGQNVTLSCEQNLNHDAMYWYRQDPGQGLRLIYYSQIVNDFQKGDIAEGYSVSREKKESFPLTVTSAQKNPTAFYLCASSMTGAPDTQYFGPGTRLTVL.

This chain uses TRBV9 with TRBJ2-7; maybe TRBD1 (6 bases). The CDR3 consists of 14 residues. Per germline, CDR1 SGDLS and CDR2 YYNGEE. Trimming cost V 0 bases and J 6 bases, with 13 bases left between them. CDR3 region: CASSVGSGAREQYF. For the CDR3, the DNA is TGTGCCAGCAGCGTAGGATCAGGGGCGCGCGAGCAGTACTTC.

Only a few counts were recorded for this clone. The gene calls are TRBV29-1 and TRBJ2-7, with a weak D call TRBD2 (6 bases). Trimming removed 3 bases at V and 3 bases at J, with 9 bases between. The CDR3 loop spans 12 amino acids. Germline CDR1 SQVTM, CDR2 ANQGSEA. The CDR3 spells CSVDAGYYEQYF. DNA of the CDR3: TGCAGCGTTGATGCGGGGTACTACGAGCAGTACTTC.

This clone was detected a few times. The V call is TRBV9, the J call TRBJ2-1, with TRBD2 matching 7 bases. The CDR3 spans 15 residues. Per the germline V gene, CDR1 is SGDLS and CDR2 is YYNGEE. The ends lost 0 bases at V and 4 bases at J; junction bases unmatched: 4. The CDR3 reads CASSVAGAGYNEQFF. DNA of the CDR3: TGTGCCAGCAGCGTAGCTGGAGCGGGGTACAATGAGCAGTTCTTC.

This clone was seen a few times. The V gene is TRBV5-8, the J gene TRBJ1-1; 9 bases are a match to TRBD1. V lost 0 bases to trimming and J lost 9 bases; unmatched junction nucleotides: 3. CDR3 length equals 13 residues. The germline gives CDR1 SGHTS, CDR2 YDEGEE. CDR3 sequence (DNA): TGTGCCAGCAGCTTGGGGGACAGGGTGAAAGCTTTCTTT. Its translation: CASSLGDRVKAFF.

The chain has TRBV5-6 and TRBJ1-1; 8 nucleotides agree with TRBD1. CDR1 and CDR2 (germline): SGHDT, YYEEEE. The trim removed 4 bases at V and 1 base at J, leaving 6 bases unmatched. CDR3 length equals 15 residues. CDR3 bases: TGTGCCAGCAGCCGTCCGGGACAGGCGAACACTGAAGCTTTCTTT. This gives the protein CASSRPGQANTEAFF.

This clone was counted many times. The genes are TRBV4-1 and TRBJ2-7; D may be TRBD2 (5 bases). The CDR3 consists of 15 residues. Germline lookup yields CDR1 MGHRA and CDR2 YSYEKL. V was pared by 0 bases and J by 2 bases, with 11 bases between. The CDR3 sequence is CASSQELTGTYEQYF. DNA for the CDR3: TGCGCCAGCAGCCAAGAGCTGACGGGAACCTACGAGCAGTACTTC.

V and J are TRBV9 and TRBJ1-2, with D tentatively TRBD1 (6 bases). The CDR3 loop spans 15 amino acids. CDR1 and CDR2 from the germline V gene are SGDLS and YYNGEE. Trimming shortened V by 0 bases and J by 2 bases, and 11 bases separated the two germline ends. CDR3 DNA: TGTGCCAGCAGCGTAGGGAACAGGGCGAACTATGGCTACACCTTC. It encodes CASSVGNRANYGYTF.

The rearrangement links TRBV3-1 (or the pseudogene TRBV3-2) to TRBJ2-1; 8 nucleotides align to TRBD2. The J segment lost 7 bases and the V segment lost 1 base, leaving 9 bases of the junction unmatched. Germline V CDR1 and CDR2: LGHDT, YNNKEL (reference sequence). This CDR3 contains 16 residues. CDR3 DNA: TGTGCCAGCAGCCAAGTACTACTAGCGGTGGTAAATGAGCAGTTCTTC. This translates into CASSQVLLAVVNEQFF.

Only a few counts were recorded for this clone. The V call is TRBV9, the J call TRBJ1-1; D perhaps matches TRBD1 (5 bases). Trimming removed 4 bases at V and 6 bases at J, with 13 bases between. Germline assignment: CDR1 SGDLS and CDR2 YYNGEE. The CDR3 is made up of 13 amino acids. The CDR3 sequence: CASSPAGGAEAFF. The CDR3 bases are TGTGCCAGCAGCCCCGCGGGGGGTGCTGAAGCTTTCTTT.

The J gene is TRBJ1-3, the V gene TRBV9; D is perhaps TRBD1 (5 bases). V lost 0 bases and J 2 bases, leaving 6 bases between the germline ends. The CDR3 is 14 amino acids. Germline CDR1 reads SGDLS; CDR2 reads YYNGEE. CDR3 nucleotides: TGTGCCAGCAGCGTAGAGGGGCCTGGAAACACCATATATTTT. Its translation is CASSVEGPGNTIYF.

The chain links TRBV20-1 to TRBJ2-4; the D is unclear. Germline CDR1 DFQATT, CDR2 SNEGSKA (reference sequence). CDR3 length: 11 amino acids. Trimming left V 5 bases short and J 11 bases short, with 13 bases between. The CDR3 nucleotides read TGCAGTGCTCCCGACATCTCGCTTCAGTACTTC. Protein: CSAPDISLQYF.

In its sample, this clone was seen once. The genes are TRBV7-6 and TRBJ2-7; 11 bases are a match to TRBD1. After removal of 5 bases from V and 3 bases from J, the junction contained 9 bases not matched to a gene. Germline loops: CDR1 SGHVS, CDR2 FNYEAQ. The CDR3 runs to 16 residues. The CDR3 loop is CASSPWTGGKSYEQYF. CDR3 bases: TGTGCCAGCAGCCCCTGGACAGGGGGCAAAAGCTACGAGCAGTACTTC.

This clone appeared once. The chain carries TRBV4-1 and TRBJ2-3; 10 nucleotides line up with TRBD2. J lost 5 bases, V lost 0 bases, and 11 bases had no gene match. The CDR3 runs 18 residues. Germline assignment: CDR1 MGHRA and CDR2 YSYEKL. The CDR3 spells CASSQEGASGSFRDTQYF. The CDR3 coding sequence is TGCGCCAGCAGCCAAGAAGGGGCTAGCGGGAGTTTTCGAGATACGCAGTATTTT.

This clone is a singleton in its sample. The V call is TRBV7-7, the J call TRBJ2-5; 8 bases fit TRBD1. The CDR3 covers 15 residues. V shed 1 base, J shed 3 bases, and the junction held 4 bases outside the gene matches. Germline V lookup: CDR1 SSHAT, CDR2 FNYEAQ (reference sequence). As DNA, the CDR3 is TGTGCCAGCAGCTTAGGGGGGGACAGGAAAGAGACCCAGTACTTC. Residues: CASSLGGDRKETQYF.

The rearrangement joins TRBV7-6 to TRBJ2-1; 7 bases line up with TRBD2. With V trimmed by 5 bases and J by 3 bases, 13 bases remained unmatched. This CDR3 comprises 17 residues. The germline CDR1 and CDR2 sequences are SGHVS and FNYEAQ. CDR3 protein: CASSPRYRTRGYNEQFF. CDR3 sequence (DNA): TGTGCCAGCAGCCCGCGTTATAGGACTAGGGGCTACAATGAGCAGTTCTTC.

The CDR3 sequence is CASSGRRGDYRSSTDTQYF. The DNA of the CDR3 is TGTGCCAGCAGCGGGAGGAGGGGGGACTATCGTTCTAGCACAGATACGCAGTATTTT. The chain uses TRBV9 and TRBJ2-3; D may be TRBD2 (7 bases). Trimming took 3 bases from V and 0 from J, leaving 23 bases between them. Germline-derived CDR1 and CDR2 are SGDLS and YYNGEE. The CDR3 consists of 19 residues.

This chain links TRBV28 with TRBJ1-2, with TRBD1 identical over 7 bases. V trimming: 5 bases; J trimming: 6 bases; junction bases outside the gene matches: 6. CDR3 length equals 13 residues. The V gene's germline CDR1 is MDHEN and CDR2 SYDVKM. The CDR3: CASSGYRGNGYTF. DNA for the CDR3: TGTGCCAGCAGTGGCTACAGGGGCAATGGCTACACCTTC.

The chain has TRBV19 and TRBJ2-7; a possible D gene is TRBD2 (6 bases). CDR3 length: 13 amino acids. Germline V gene data show CDR1 as LNHDA and CDR2 as SQIVND (reference sequence). Trimming pared 5 bases from V and 6 bases from J, leaving 14 bases between. This CDR3 reads CASSALGGTEQYF. Here the CDR3 DNA reads TGTGCCAGTAGTGCCCTTGGGGGGACCGAGCAGTACTTC.

V usage is TRBV27 and J usage is TRBJ2-2; D uncertain. The CDR3 runs to 15 residues. V was pared by 2 bases and J by 3 bases, with 10 bases between. Germline CDR1 reads MNHEY; CDR2 reads SMNVEV (reference sequence). CDR3 sequence (DNA): TGTGCCAGCAGTTTAGAGGTGACCCACACCGGGGAGCTGTTTTTT. It translates to CASSLEVTHTGELFF.

The chain couples TRBV7-3 to TRBJ1-1; TRBD1 might be the D (6 bases). CDR1 is SGHTA, CDR2 FQGTGA, per germline. V lost 5 bases to trimming and J lost 5 bases, with 12 bases between them. CDR3 length equals 13 residues. This CDR3 reads CASSLTGGTEAFF. CDR3 DNA sequence: TGTGCCAGCAGCCTGACAGGTGGAACTGAAGCTTTCTTT. The full variable domain, in which reference TRBV7-3 and TRBJ1-1 provide the parts outside the CDR3, is GAGVSQTPSNKVTEKGKYVELRCDPISGHTALYWYRQSLGQGPEFLIYFQGTGAADDSGLPNDRFFAVRPEGSVSTLKIQRTERGDSAVYLCASSLTGGTEAFFGQGTRLTVV.

This rearrangement joins TRBV10-3 to TRBJ1-4; TRBD1 matches 8 bases. V shed 4 bases, J shed 8 bases, and the junction held 6 bases outside the gene matches. CDR3 length: 14 amino acids. Germline V gene sequence: CDR1 ENHRY, CDR2 SYGVKD. CDR3 region: CAISAPDRGEKLFF. For the CDR3, the DNA is TGTGCCATCAGTGCCCCCGACAGGGGAGAAAAACTGTTTTTT.